These 4 T cell receptor beta chains were all obtained from the same sample, sequenced in a study of CD8+ T cells in alopecia areata listed by TCRdb under 2018. What the time point label conveys for this sample: roughly 26 weeks on oral tofacitinib. This specimen's treatment or condition label, per the study, means: oral pan-JAK inhibitor, 5-10 mg twice daily. The library relied on the immunoSEQ multiplex PCR assay. To provide template for TCR sequencing, every sample had RNA extracted and reverse transcribed into cDNA. TCRdb obtained this table from immuneACCESS and retained in-frame rearrangements with V and J assigned. These tables miss some clones; where compared with another copy, unresolved V genes account for less than half of the shortfall, and the remainder is unexplained. This sample has 150,000 to 200,000 clones in its table, and around three fifths of those were observed once. Over 1% of the sample belongs to the ten largest clones.

The specimen was CD4+ T cells sorted from blood, collected at week 24, from a patient treated with tofacitinib. These receptors came from a human donor with alopecia areata.

This clone was recorded only once. The chain links TRBV29-1 to TRBJ1-4, with 7 bases aligning to TRBD1. V was pared by 7 bases and J by 2 bases, with 7 bases of the junction left unmatched. Germline assignment: CDR1 SQVTM and CDR2 ANQGSEA. This CDR3 has 14 amino acids. Here the CDR3 DNA reads TGCAGCGCCCGAGAGGGACAGACTAATGAAAAACTGTTTTTT. Protein product: CSAREGQTNEKLFF. Full variable domain (missing parts from reference TRBV29-1 and TRBJ1-4): SAVISQKPSRDICQRGTSLTIQCQVDSQVTMMFWYRQQPGQSLTLIATANQGSEATYESGFVIDKFPISRPNLTFSTLTVSNMSPEDSSIYLCSAREGQTNEKLFFGSGTQLSVL.

The chain links TRBV29-1 to TRBJ2-7; 7 nucleotides agree with TRBD1. CDR3 length: 12 amino acids. V was clipped by 7 bases and J by 1 base; unmatched bases: 4. Germline V gene sequence: CDR1 SQVTM, CDR2 ANQGSEA. CDR3 in amino acids: CSAPTGSYEQYF. The CDR3 bases are TGCAGCGCCCCGACAGGGTCCTACGAGCAGTACTTC.

The chain carries TRBV29-1 and TRBJ2-5; D remains unclear. The ends were cut back, 5 bases at V and 1 base at J, with 11 bases in the middle. The CDR3 has 13 amino acids. Germline V gives CDR1 SQVTM, CDR2 ANQGSEA. CDR3 region: CSVILRFQETQYF. DNA of the CDR3: TGCAGCGTTATTCTGAGATTCCAAGAGACCCAGTACTTC. The full variable domain, in which reference TRBV29-1 and TRBJ2-5 provide the parts outside the CDR3, is SAVISQKPSRDICQRGTSLTIQCQVDSQVTMMFWYRQQPGQSLTLIATANQGSEATYESGFVIDKFPISRPNLTFSTLTVSNMSPEDSSIYLCSVILRFQETQYFGPGTRLLVL.

This clone came up a few times. This same CDR3 is encoded by further DNA sequences in the sample. This chain connects TRBV29-1 to TRBJ1-1; no clear D. V lost 4 bases, J lost 1 base, and 7 bases lay in between. This CDR3 is 12 amino acids long. CDR1 SQVTM and CDR2 ANQGSEA come from the germline V gene. CDR3 loop: CSVAYANTEAFF. The CDR3 bases are TGCAGCGTTGCCTATGCGAACACTGAAGCTTTCTTT. Full variable domain (remainder filled in from reference TRBV29-1 and TRBJ1-1): SAVISQKPSRDICQRGTSLTIQCQVDSQVTMMFWYRQQPGQSLTLIATANQGSEATYESGFVIDKFPISRPNLTFSTLTVSNMSPEDSSIYLCSVAYANTEAFFGQGTRLTVV.